A single sample gave rise to the 27 T cell receptor beta chains below, sequenced in a study of memory CD4+ T cells and cytomegalovirus serostatus. Single viable CD3+CD4+CD8-CD45RO+ cells were sorted as the memory CD4+ T cells. TCRdb keeps only in-frame clones here, not all; method: immunoSEQ multiplex PCR. Of 25,000 to 35,000 clones listed, around 74% are singletons. The specimen sequenced was memory CD4+ T cells from blood. These receptors all stem from an adult in good health and CMV-seronegative. Some clones in this sample may be carry-over from other donors' samples.

This clone was detected only a few times. The V call is TRBV19, the J call TRBJ2-2, with D possibly being TRBD1 or TRBD2 (5 bases each). CDR3 length equals 15 residues. Germline V gene data show CDR1 as LNHDA and CDR2 as SQIVND (reference sequence). V lost 8 bases and J lost 1, with 14 bases in between. The CDR3 coding sequence is TGTGCCAGTTCCACGGGACGGAGGAACACCGGGGAGCTGTTTTTT. It yields the protein CASSTGRRNTGELFF.

This clone has a single count. V usage is TRBV11-2 and J usage is TRBJ2-3; TRBD2 agrees at 7 bases. CDR3 length: 17 residues. Per germline, CDR1 SGHAT and CDR2 FQNNGV. V lost 1 base to trimming and J lost 2 bases; unmatched junction nucleotides: 9. In DNA form, the CDR3 reads TGTGCCAGCAGCTTAGTGGGGGGAGGGACTATCACAGATACGCAGTATTTT. It is translated as CASSLVGGGTITDTQYF.

This clone was observed a single time. The chain is built from TRBV10-3 and TRBJ2-1, with D maybe TRBD2 (7 bases). Trimming shortened V by 7 bases and J by 7 bases, and 20 bases separated the two germline ends. The germline CDR1 and CDR2 sequences are ENHRY and SYGVKD. This CDR3 has 15 residues. CDR3: CAIKGEEGGRNEQFF. CDR3 bases: TGTGCCATCAAGGGAGAGGAGGGGGGGCGGAATGAGCAGTTCTTC.

The rearrangement joins TRBV29-1 to TRBJ2-3; no clear D. With 6 bases removed from V and 1 base from J, the gap between germline ends came to 11 bases. The germline gives CDR1 SQVTM, CDR2 ANQGSEA. The CDR3 sequence is 13 residues long. The CDR3 region has the DNA TGCAGCGTCGGGCCGGTGGGCACAGATACGCAGTATTTT. Residues: CSVGPVGTDTQYF.

The chain recombines TRBV9 with TRBJ1-3; D is undetermined. Germline CDR1 SGDLS, CDR2 YYNGEE. V was pared by 0 bases and J by 0 bases, with 10 bases between. This CDR3 has 16 residues. CDR3 DNA sequence: TGTGCCAGCAGCGTAGACCGTACTTACTCTGGAAACACCATATATTTT. Translation: CASSVDRTYSGNTIYF. Together with reference TRBV9 and TRBJ1-3, the CDR3 gives the full variable domain: DSGVTQTPKHLITATGQRVTLRCSPRSGDLSVYWYQQSLDQGLQFLIQYYNGEERAKGNILERFSAQQFPDLHSELNLSSLELGDSALYFCASSVDRTYSGNTIYFGEGSWLTVV.

V gene TRBV6-6 combines with J gene TRBJ1-2; tentatively, D is TRBD1 (5 bases). This CDR3 is 11 amino acids long. Trimming pared 5 bases from V and 6 bases from J, leaving 7 bases between. CDR1 and CDR2 from the germline V gene are MNHNY and SVGAGI (reference sequence). CDR3 coding DNA: TGTGCCAGCAGTCGGGGGAATGGCTACACCTTC. Translated, it gives CASSRGNGYTF.

The chain uses TRBV10-1 and TRBJ1-5, with unresolved D. V dropped 9 bases and J dropped 0 bases, with 6 bases sitting between them. This CDR3 spans 12 amino acids. Germline V gene lookup returns CDR1 WNHNN and CDR2 SYGVQD (reference sequence). CDR3 amino acids: CARGASNQPQHF. As DNA, the CDR3 is TGCGCCAGGGGCGCTAGCAATCAGCCCCAGCATTTT.

J is TRBJ1-5 and V is TRBV19, with 9 bases identical to TRBD1. This CDR3 has 13 residues. V was clipped by 11 bases and J by 6 bases; unmatched bases: 8. Germline-derived CDR1 and CDR2 are LNHDA and SQIVND (reference sequence). CDR3 sequence: CAVQGAAGQPQHF. CDR3 nucleotides: TGTGCCGTACAGGGGGCCGCAGGTCAGCCCCAGCATTTT.

J is TRBJ2-2 and V is TRBV2; 7 positions match TRBD1. Germline V CDR1 and CDR2: SNHLY, FYNNEI. J was trimmed by 3 bases and V by 6 bases; bases with no gene match: 4. The CDR3 covers 14 residues. CDR3 protein: CASRGQSYTGELFF. Written as DNA, the CDR3 is TGTGCCAGCAGGGGACAGAGCTACACCGGGGAGCTGTTTTTT.

The genes are TRBV5-3 and TRBJ2-2; TRBD2 is a possible D gene (6 bases). TRBV5-3 is annotated as an ORF whose role is uncertain. The CDR3 has 17 amino acids. Trimming left V 0 bases short and J 1 base short, with 13 bases between. CDR3 DNA: TGTGCCAGAAGCTTGGTCTGGGGGAGGAGGAACACCGGGGAGCTGTTTTTT. It specifies CARSLVWGRRNTGELFF.

V usage is TRBV7-6 and J usage is TRBJ2-5, with a tentative D call TRBD1 (5 bases). The germline gives CDR1 SGHVS, CDR2 FNYEAQ. V was shortened by 2 bases and J by 5 bases, with 9 bases between the two germline ends. The CDR3 totals 13 residues. The CDR3 spells CASSLQGWETQYF. CDR3 in DNA: TGTGCCAGCAGCTTACAGGGCTGGGAGACCCAGTACTTC. Based on the CDR3 plus reference TRBV7-6 and TRBJ2-5, the full variable domain is GAGVSQSPRYKVTKRGQDVALRCDPISGHVSLYWYRQALGQGPEFLTYFNYEAQQDKSGLPNDRFSAERPEGSISTLTIQRTEQRDSAMYRCASSLQGWETQYFGPGTRLLVL.

V is TRBV9 and J is TRBJ1-4; 9 bases match TRBD1. This CDR3 is built from 17 residues. Germline CDR1 SGDLS, CDR2 YYNGEE. Trimming cost V 4 bases and J 6 bases; bases outside gene matches: 13. The CDR3: CASSPSSGTGFYEKLFF. CDR3 nucleotides: TGTGCCAGCAGCCCAAGTAGTGGGACAGGGTTTTATGAAAAACTGTTTTTT.

In this sample, this clone turned up a few times. This chain joins TRBV11-3 and TRBJ1-1; D unclear. V was shortened by 0 bases and J by 3 bases, with 8 bases between the two germline ends. This CDR3 comprises 14 residues. Per the germline V gene, CDR1 is SGHNT and CDR2 is YENEEA. CDR3 amino acids: CASSLDGEDTEAFF. The DNA for the CDR3 is TGTGCCAGCAGCTTAGATGGAGAGGACACTGAAGCTTTCTTT.

The CDR3, as DNA: TGCGCCAGCAGCTCCGGACAGGGGAGTGCCTACGAGCAGTACTTC. Encoded protein: CASSSGQGSAYEQYF. V and J are TRBV5-1 and TRBJ2-7; 9 bases map to TRBD1. The CDR3 sequence is 15 residues long. Trimming cost V 3 bases and J 2 bases; bases outside gene matches: 6. From germline, CDR1 is SGHRS and CDR2 YFSETQ.

The rearrangement links TRBV7-6 to TRBJ2-7; the D gene is possibly TRBD2 (6 bases). V shed 1 base and J shed 8 bases, with 24 bases lying between them. Germline loops: CDR1 SGHVS, CDR2 FNYEAQ. CDR3 length: 17 residues. This CDR3 reads CASSLDVGGAKLRQQYF. The CDR3 coding sequence is TGTGCCAGCAGCTTAGATGTTGGCGGGGCCAAGTTACGACAGCAGTACTTC.

The V and J genes are TRBV18 and TRBJ1-1; no reliable D call. Trimming removed 8 bases from V and 1 base from J, with 11 bases in between. This CDR3 is 13 amino acids long. In germline, CDR1 is KGHSH, CDR2 LQKENI. The CDR3: CASLQTSNTEAFF. The CDR3 DNA sequence: TGTGCCAGCCTCCAGACTTCGAACACTGAAGCTTTCTTT.

The gene calls are TRBV10-3 and TRBJ1-5; weak D call: TRBD1 (5 bases). CDR3 length: 14 amino acids. V was shortened by 0 bases and J by 6 bases, with 9 bases between the two germline ends. In germline, CDR1 is ENHRY, CDR2 SYGVKD. This CDR3 is CAISESNQGQPQHF. CDR3 bases: TGTGCCATCAGTGAGTCGAACCAGGGTCAGCCCCAGCATTTT.

The chain combines TRBV18 with TRBJ1-4; unclear D gene. The CDR3 is made up of 14 amino acids. V shed 6 bases and J shed 3 bases, with 11 bases lying between them. Germline-derived CDR1 and CDR2 are KGHSH and LQKENI. The CDR3 DNA follows: TGTGCCAGCTCCCCGACCGGGGCTAATGAAAAACTGTTTTTT. Translated: CASSPTGANEKLFF.

The rearrangement links TRBV2 to TRBJ2-1, with D perhaps matching TRBD2 (6 bases). CDR3 length: 13 residues. Germline assignment: CDR1 SNHLY and CDR2 FYNNEI. V lost 3 bases, J lost 9 bases, and 12 bases lay in between. CDR3 region: CASSERTTTEQFF. The CDR3 DNA reads TGTGCCAGCAGTGAGAGGACTACCACTGAGCAGTTCTTC.

The rearrangement links TRBV6-1 to TRBJ1-5, with 7 positions matching TRBD1. CDR1 is MNHNS, CDR2 SASEGT, per germline. The junction had 7 bases not matched to a gene; V was cut back by 1 base and J by 4 bases. The CDR3 is made up of 16 amino acids. CDR3 residues: CASSEDRGVGNQPQHF. CDR3 nucleotide sequence: TGTGCCAGCAGTGAAGACAGGGGAGTAGGGAATCAGCCCCAGCATTTT.

This clone was picked up one time. This chain links TRBV10-3 with TRBJ2-1; 13 bases are shared with TRBD2. Germline V gene lookup returns CDR1 ENHRY and CDR2 SYGVKD. Trimming took 6 bases from V and 6 from J; bases not matched to a gene: 11. The CDR3 length is 17 residues. CDR3 bases: TGTGCCATCAGCGCCGGGACTAGCGGGGTAATCGGCAATGAGCAGTTCTTC. Translation gives CAISAGTSGVIGNEQFF.

The V and J genes are TRBV6-5 and TRBJ2-5; 9 positions agree with TRBD2. The CDR3 contains 13 residues. V shed 5 bases, J shed 4 bases, and the junction held 2 bases outside the gene matches. Looked up from germline, CDR1 is MNHEY and CDR2 is SVGAGI. The CDR3 spells CASSKLAGETQYF. The CDR3, as DNA: TGTGCCAGCAGTAAACTAGCGGGAGAGACCCAGTACTTC.

The sample holds a few counts of this clone. The CDR3 DNA reads TGTGCCAGCAGCGCCGGGTGGAACACTGAAGCTTTCTTT. Protein sequence: CASSAGWNTEAFF. The genes are TRBV11-3 and TRBJ1-1; the D is unclear. Trimming removed 5 bases at V and 1 base at J, with 8 bases between. The CDR3 is 13 amino acids. Germline CDR1 reads SGHNT; CDR2 reads YENEEA. Using reference TRBV11-3 and TRBJ1-1 for the parts outside the CDR3, the full variable domain is EAGVVQSPRYKIIEKKQPVAFWCNPISGHNTLYWYLQNLGQGPELLIRYENEEAVDDSQLPKDRFSAERLKGVDSTLKIQPAELGDSAVYLCASSAGWNTEAFFGQGTRLTVV.

This chain uses TRBV4-1 with TRBJ1-4; D is uncertain. The germline V gene encodes CDR1 MGHRA and CDR2 YSYEKL. The CDR3 is 15 residues long. V lost 1 base and J lost 5, with 11 bases in between. The CDR3 DNA reads TGCGCCAGCAGCCAAGGACCAACCCAAAATGAAAAACTGTTTTTT. This codes for CASSQGPTQNEKLFF.

This clone was detected a few times. The V and J genes are TRBV6-1 and TRBJ1-3; D is perhaps TRBD1 (5 bases). This CDR3 is 15 amino acids long. With 2 bases removed from V and 4 bases from J, the gap between germline ends came to 12 bases. Germline V CDR1 and CDR2: MNHNS, SASEGT. The CDR3 DNA reads TGTGCCAGCAGTGAACAGGGCAGGGCCGGAAACACCATATATTTT. Translating gives CASSEQGRAGNTIYF.

The chain is built from TRBV30 and TRBJ2-3; 13 positions agree with TRBD2. Germline V gene lookup returns CDR1 GTSNPN and CDR2 SVGIG (reference sequence). This CDR3 has 16 amino acids. V shed 2 bases, J shed 3 bases, and the junction held 5 bases outside the gene matches. The DNA for the CDR3 is TGTGCCTGGAGTCCCGGGACTAGCGGGGTTACAGATACGCAGTATTTT. Its protein is CAWSPGTSGVTDTQYF.

The chain links TRBV7-3 to TRBJ2-5; 12 bases match TRBD2. The junction had 3 bases not matched to a gene; V was cut back by 2 bases and J by 5 bases. Germline CDR1 SGHTA, CDR2 FQGTGA. The CDR3 contains 15 residues. The CDR3 loop reads CASSLASGGVETQYF. DNA for the CDR3: TGTGCCAGCAGCTTAGCTAGCGGGGGGGTCGAGACCCAGTACTTC.